A single sample gave rise to the 8 T cell receptor beta chains below, sequenced in a study of T-cell memory formation after mild COVID-19. MiXCR was run by TCRdb on the 5' RACE reads, yielding one entry per CDR3 protein. The table includes about 16,000 distinct CDR3 sequences, more than 20% detected once. Source material: PBMCs or a T cell subset sorted from them (not recorded which). These TCRs come from a man in his late teens or twenties who had mild COVID-19 (a few samples of this study predate the infection). Cell type and time point are not known.

This chain uses TRBV6-2 or TRBV6-3 with TRBJ2-2; 7 positions agree with TRBD2. V dropped 10 bases and J dropped 0; count of bases not matched to a gene: 11. CDR3 size: 16 residues. Germline V lookup: CDR1 MNHEY, CDR2 SVGEGT. The CDR3 region is CAIGGYSRANTGELFF. In DNA, the CDR3 is TGTGCCATCGGGGGGTACTCGCGGGCGAACACCGGGGAGCTGTTTTTT.

The sample holds many counts of this clonotype. CDR3 DNA: TGCGCCAGCAGCTGGGACGCCGGGACAGGGAGGAATGAGCAGTTCTTC. This gives the protein CASSWDAGTGRNEQFF. The chain uses TRBV5-1 and TRBJ2-1, with TRBD1 matching over 9 bases. Germline values: CDR1 SGHRS, CDR2 YFSETQ. V trimming: 3 bases; J trimming: 7 bases; junction bases outside the gene matches: 11. The CDR3 totals 16 residues.

This clonotype showed up many times. The J gene is TRBJ1-6, the V gene TRBV7-9; 8 bases line up with TRBD1. CDR3 length: 14 amino acids. The germline V gene has CDR1 SEHNR and CDR2 FQNEAQ (reference sequence). J was trimmed by 7 bases and V by 6 bases; bases with no gene match: 5. DNA for the CDR3: TGTGCCAGCAGGCGACAGGGGACGAATTCACCCCTCCACTTT. Its translation is CASRRQGTNSPLHF. Drawing the rest from reference TRBV7-9 and TRBJ1-6, the complete variable domain is DTGVSQNPRHKITKRGQNVTFRCDPISEHNRLYWYRQTLGQGPEFLTYFQNEAQLEKSRLLSDRFSAERPKGSFSTLEIQRTEQGDSAMYLCASRRQGTNSPLHFGNGTRLTVT.

V and J are TRBV18 and TRBJ2-7; 12 bases map to TRBD2. The CDR3 is 15 residues long. From germline, CDR1 is KGHSH and CDR2 LQKENI. Trimming took 6 bases from V and 2 from J; bases not matched to a gene: 5. The CDR3 protein is CASSHWTSGTYEQYF. The CDR3 bases are TGTGCCAGCTCCCATTGGACTAGCGGGACCTACGAGCAGTACTTC.

This clonotype was seen ten or more times. In nucleotides, the CDR3 is TGTGCCAGCAGCTTTACTAGCAATCAGCCCCAGCATTTT. It specifies CASSFTSNQPQHF. The chain combines TRBV7-2 with TRBJ1-5; D gene unclear. Germline V gives CDR1 SGHTA, CDR2 FQGNSA. V was trimmed by 3 bases and J by 0 bases, leaving 3 bases between them. The CDR3 runs to 13 residues.

Ten or more counts support this clonotype. V and J are TRBV4-1 and TRBJ2-1; unclear D gene. This CDR3 has 17 residues. Germline V lookup: CDR1 MGHRA, CDR2 YSYEKL. V was trimmed by 4 bases and J by 10 bases, leaving 26 bases between them. The CDR3 nucleotides are TGCGCCAGCAGCCCCAAGATAGGGTTTTGGCCACAAGAGGAGCAGTTCTTC. It is translated as CASSPKIGFWPQEEQFF.

On this clonotype itself: The CDR3 does not close with the conserved phenylalanine or tryptophan, likely indicating a read error. The chain recombines TRBV7-6 with TRBJ2-7; D gene ambiguous. The germline gives CDR1 SGHVS, CDR2 FNYEAQ. The CDR3 runs to 14 residues. The V and J ends lost 1 base and 3 bases respectively, with 10 bases between them. The CDR3 loop is CASSLEVKSYEQYL. In nucleotides, the CDR3 is TGTGCCAGCAGCTTAGAGGTCAAGAGCTACGAGCAGTACTTG.

This clonotype was picked up many times. CDR3: CASSLTGNTGELFF. The CDR3 coding sequence is TGCGCCAGCAGCCTGACAGGGAACACCGGGGAGCTGTTTTTT. The chain joins TRBV5-1 to TRBJ2-2, with a possible D match to TRBD1 (6 bases). The CDR3 has 14 residues. Trimming pared 4 bases from V and 1 base from J, leaving 8 bases between. Germline V gene lookup returns CDR1 SGHRS and CDR2 YFSETQ.